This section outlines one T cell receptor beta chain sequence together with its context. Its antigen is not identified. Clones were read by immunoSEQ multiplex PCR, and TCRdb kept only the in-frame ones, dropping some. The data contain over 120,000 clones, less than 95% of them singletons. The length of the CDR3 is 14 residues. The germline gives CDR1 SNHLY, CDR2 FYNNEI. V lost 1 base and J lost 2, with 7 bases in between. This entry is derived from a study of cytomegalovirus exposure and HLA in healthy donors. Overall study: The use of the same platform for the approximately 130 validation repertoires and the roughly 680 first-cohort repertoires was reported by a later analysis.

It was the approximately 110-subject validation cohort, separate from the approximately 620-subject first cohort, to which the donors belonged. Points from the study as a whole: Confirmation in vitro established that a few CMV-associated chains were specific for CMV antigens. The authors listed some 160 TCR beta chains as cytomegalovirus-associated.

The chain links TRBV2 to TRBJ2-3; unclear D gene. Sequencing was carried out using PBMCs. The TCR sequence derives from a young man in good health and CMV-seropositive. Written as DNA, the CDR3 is TGTGCCAGCAGTGAAGACGCGTTCACAGATACGCAGTATTTT. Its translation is CASSEDAFTDTQYF.